What follows are 8 T cell receptor beta chains derived from one specimen sequenced in a study of monozygotic twins with inflammatory bowel disease. Each CDR3 protein gets one entry in TCRdb, which reprocessed the 5' RACE reads and gives no DNA. In total, the table holds 210,000 or so distinct CDR3 sequences. Sample: blood. The receptors shown here come from a human donor with ulcerative colitis or Crohn's disease, or a healthy co-twin of an affected twin (not recorded which).

J is TRBJ2-7 and V is TRBV4-1. The CDR3 runs to 13 residues. Germline V CDR1 and CDR2: MGHRA, YSYEKL. This CDR3 reads CASSQVGSYEQYF.

This sequence joins TRBV24-1 and TRBJ2-3. CDR3 length: 14 amino acids. CDR1 and CDR2 from the germline V gene are KGHDR and SFDVKD. The CDR3 region is CATSGQLSTDTQYF.

The V call is TRBV27, the J call TRBJ2-1; TCRdb names TRBD1, which stays unverified in the absence of DNA. The length of the CDR3 is 15 residues. Germline values: CDR1 MNHEY, CDR2 SMNVEV (reference sequence). CDR3 amino acids: CASGGQGSAYNEQFF.

The chain carries TRBV12-3 or TRBV12-4 and TRBJ1-1; TCRdb's D gene call, TRBD1, goes unchecked for lack of DNA. CDR3 size: 14 residues. The CDR3 sequence is CASSGAGAGTEAFF.

The chain is built from TRBV6-2 or TRBV6-3 and TRBJ2-5; TCRdb reports TRBD2, a call that lacks DNA to check it against. The CDR3 has 18 residues. The germline V gene has CDR1 MNHEY and CDR2 SVGEGT. The CDR3 is CASSPWGRLAGLQETQYF.

The rearrangement links TRBV3-1 to TRBJ1-4; TCRdb proposes TRBD1, but this gene call is untestable without DNA. This CDR3 contains 14 residues. The germline CDR1 and CDR2 sequences are LGHDT and YNNKEL (reference sequence). CDR3 amino acids: CASGTGALMKKLFF.

The V call is TRBV7-8, the J call TRBJ1-5; TCRdb gives TRBD1 as the D gene, but with no DNA this cannot be confirmed. The germline V gene encodes CDR1 SGHVS and CDR2 FQNEAQ. This CDR3 has 17 residues. CDR3 in amino acids: CASSLAGGSGFNQPQHF.

The chain has TRBV9 and TRBJ2-1; TCRdb's D call of TRBD1 is untestable without DNA. This CDR3 contains 16 residues. From germline, CDR1 is SGDLS and CDR2 YYNGEE. The CDR3 spells CASSPPLVGVRDEQFF.